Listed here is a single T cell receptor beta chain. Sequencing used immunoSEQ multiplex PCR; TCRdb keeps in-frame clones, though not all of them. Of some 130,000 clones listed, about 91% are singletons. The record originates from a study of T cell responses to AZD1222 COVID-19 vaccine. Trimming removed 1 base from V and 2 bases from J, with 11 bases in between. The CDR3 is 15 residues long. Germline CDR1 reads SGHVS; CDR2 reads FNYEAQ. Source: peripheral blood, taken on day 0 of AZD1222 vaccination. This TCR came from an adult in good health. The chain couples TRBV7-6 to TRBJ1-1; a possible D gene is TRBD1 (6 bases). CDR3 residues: CASSLEGHQNTEAFF. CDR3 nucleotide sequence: TGTGCCAGCAGCTTAGAGGGACACCAAAACACTGAAGCTTTCTTT.